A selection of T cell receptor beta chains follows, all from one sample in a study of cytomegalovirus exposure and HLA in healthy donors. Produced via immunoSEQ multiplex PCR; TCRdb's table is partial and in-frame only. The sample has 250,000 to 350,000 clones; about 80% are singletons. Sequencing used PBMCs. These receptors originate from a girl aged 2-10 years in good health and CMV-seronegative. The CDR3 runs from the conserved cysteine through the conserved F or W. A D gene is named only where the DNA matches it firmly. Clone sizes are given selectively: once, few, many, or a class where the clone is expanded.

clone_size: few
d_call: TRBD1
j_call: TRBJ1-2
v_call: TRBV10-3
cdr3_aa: CAIRATGTGGHGYTF
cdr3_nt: TGTGCCATCAGGGCCACCGGGACAGGGGGCCATGGCTACACCTTC

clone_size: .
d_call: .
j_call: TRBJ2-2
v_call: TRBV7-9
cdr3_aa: CASSLPTGGELFF
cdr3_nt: TGTGCCAGCAGCTTACCCACAGGGGGGGAGCTGTTTTTT

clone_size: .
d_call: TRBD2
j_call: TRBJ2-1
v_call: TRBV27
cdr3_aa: CASSFSGNAYNEQFF
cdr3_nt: TGTGCCAGCAGTTTTAGCGGGAACGCCTACAATGAGCAGTTCTTC

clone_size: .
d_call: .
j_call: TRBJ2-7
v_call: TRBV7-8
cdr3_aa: CASSRDLARVYEQYF
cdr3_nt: TGTGCCAGCAGCCGCGACCTAGCCAGAGTCTACGAGCAGTACTTC

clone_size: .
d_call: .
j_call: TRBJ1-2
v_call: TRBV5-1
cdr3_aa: CASSSGINYGYTF
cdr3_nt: TGCGCCAGCAGTAGCGGTATTAACTATGGCTACACCTTC

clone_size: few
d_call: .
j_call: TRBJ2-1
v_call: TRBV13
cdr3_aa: CASSLRGEQFF
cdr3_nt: TGTGCCAGCAGCTTACGGGGGGAGCAGTTCTTC

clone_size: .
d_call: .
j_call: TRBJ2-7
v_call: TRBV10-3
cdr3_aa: CAGGPGGYEQYF
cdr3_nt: TGTGCCGGGGGGCCGGGGGGCTACGAGCAGTACTTC

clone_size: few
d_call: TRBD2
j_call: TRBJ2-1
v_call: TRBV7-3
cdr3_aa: CASSLTRGGNEQFF
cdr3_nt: TGTGCCAGCAGCTTAACCCGGGGAGGGAATGAGCAGTTCTTC

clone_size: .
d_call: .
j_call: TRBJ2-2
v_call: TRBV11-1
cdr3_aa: CASSPASYSNTGELFF
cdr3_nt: TGTGCCAGCAGCCCAGCTAGCTACTCGAACACCGGGGAGCTGTTTTTT

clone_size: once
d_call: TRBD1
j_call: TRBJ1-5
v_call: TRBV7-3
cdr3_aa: CASSLKRDRDPNQPQHF
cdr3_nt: TGTGCCAGCAGCTTAAAACGAGACAGGGACCCTAATCAGCCCCAGCATTTT

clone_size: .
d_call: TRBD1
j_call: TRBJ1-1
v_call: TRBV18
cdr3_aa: CASSPTPKTGDAEAFF
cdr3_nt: TGTGCCAGCTCACCTACTCCGAAAACAGGGGACGCTGAAGCTTTCTTT

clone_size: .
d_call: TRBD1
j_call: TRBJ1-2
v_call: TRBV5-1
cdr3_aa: CASSEGGTGIPMGYGYTF
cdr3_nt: TGCGCCAGCAGCGAGGGGGGGACAGGCATACCTATGGGCTATGGCTACACCTTC

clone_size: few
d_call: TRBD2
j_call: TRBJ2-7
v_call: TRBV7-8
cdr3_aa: CASSLSTAMTSGRGIYEQYF
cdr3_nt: TGTGCCAGCAGCTTAAGCACAGCCATGACTAGCGGGAGGGGGATCTACGAGCAGTACTTC

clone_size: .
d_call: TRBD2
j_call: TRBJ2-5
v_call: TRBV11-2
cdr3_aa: CASSLVGGEVETQYF
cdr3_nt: TGTGCCAGCAGCTTAGTGGGGGGGGAAGTAGAGACCCAGTACTTC

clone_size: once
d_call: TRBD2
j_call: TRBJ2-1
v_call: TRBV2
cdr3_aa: CASPGLALNVNEQFF
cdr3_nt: TGTGCCAGTCCGGGACTAGCTCTAAATGTGAATGAGCAGTTCTTC

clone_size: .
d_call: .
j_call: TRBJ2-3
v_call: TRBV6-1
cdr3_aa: CASAIADTQYF
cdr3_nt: TGTGCCAGCGCTATTGCAGATACGCAGTATTTT

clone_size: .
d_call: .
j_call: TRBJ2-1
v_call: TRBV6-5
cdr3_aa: CASSYLRGSFNEQFF
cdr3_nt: TGTGCCAGCAGTTACCTGCGAGGGAGTTTCAATGAGCAGTTCTTC

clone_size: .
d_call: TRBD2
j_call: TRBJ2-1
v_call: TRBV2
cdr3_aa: CASSEKGGRAYNEQFF
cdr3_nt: TGTGCCAGCAGTGAAAAAGGCGGGAGGGCCTACAATGAGCAGTTCTTC

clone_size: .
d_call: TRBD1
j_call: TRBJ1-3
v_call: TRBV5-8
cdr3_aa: CASSPRTGAILDTIYF
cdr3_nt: TGTGCCAGCAGCCCGAGGACAGGGGCCATTTTGGACACCATATATTTT

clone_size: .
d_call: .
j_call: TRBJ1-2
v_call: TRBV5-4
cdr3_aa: CASSFGVREGYTF
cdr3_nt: TGTGCCAGCAGCTTTGGAGTCAGAGAAGGCTACACCTTC

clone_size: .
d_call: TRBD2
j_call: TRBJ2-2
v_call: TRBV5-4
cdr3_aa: CASSALAGVTGELFF
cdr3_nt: TGTGCCAGCAGCGCTCTAGCGGGGGTGACCGGGGAGCTGTTTTTT

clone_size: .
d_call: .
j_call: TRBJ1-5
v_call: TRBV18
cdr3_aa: CASSPSVDQPQHF
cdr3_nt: TGTGCCAGCTCACCATCAGTGGATCAGCCCCAGCATTTT

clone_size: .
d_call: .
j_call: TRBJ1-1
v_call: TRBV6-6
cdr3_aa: CASSRSHVNTEAFF
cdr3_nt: TGTGCCAGCAGTCGGAGTCACGTCAACACTGAAGCTTTCTTT

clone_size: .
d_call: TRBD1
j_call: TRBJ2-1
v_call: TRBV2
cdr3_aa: CASPGQGVMSGSSYNEQFF
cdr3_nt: TGTGCCAGCCCGGGACAGGGGGTTATGAGCGGAAGCTCCTACAATGAGCAGTTCTTC

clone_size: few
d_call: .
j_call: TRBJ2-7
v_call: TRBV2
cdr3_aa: CASSQSYEQYF
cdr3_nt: TGTGCCAGCAGTCAATCCTACGAGCAGTACTTC

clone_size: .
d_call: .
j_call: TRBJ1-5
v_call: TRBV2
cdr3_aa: CASSEGGRWPQHF
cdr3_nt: TGTGCCAGCAGTGAAGGGGGGCGATGGCCCCAGCATTTT

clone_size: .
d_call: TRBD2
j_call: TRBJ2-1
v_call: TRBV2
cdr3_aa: CASTLGGEQFF
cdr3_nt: TGTGCCAGCACCCTCGGGGGGGAGCAGTTCTTC

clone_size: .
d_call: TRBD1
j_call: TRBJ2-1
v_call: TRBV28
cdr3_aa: CASNSGQGRPYNEQFF
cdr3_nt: TGTGCCAGCAACTCTGGACAGGGTAGGCCCTACAATGAGCAGTTCTTC

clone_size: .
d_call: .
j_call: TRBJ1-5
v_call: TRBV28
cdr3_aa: CASSLTNRVGQPQHF
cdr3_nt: TGTGCCAGCAGTTTAACCAACAGGGTTGGTCAGCCCCAGCATTTT

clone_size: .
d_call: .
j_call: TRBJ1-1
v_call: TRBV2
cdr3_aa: CASSVSMNTEAFF
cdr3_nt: TGTGCCAGCAGTGTCTCTATGAACACTGAAGCTTTCTTT

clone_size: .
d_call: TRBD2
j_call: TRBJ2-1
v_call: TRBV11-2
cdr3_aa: CASSLEGPRREGHEQFF
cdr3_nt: TGTGCCAGCAGCTTAGAAGGTCCCCGACGGGAGGGTCATGAGCAGTTCTTC

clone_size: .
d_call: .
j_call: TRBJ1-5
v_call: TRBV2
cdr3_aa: CATSGSISNQPQHF
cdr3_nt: TGTGCCACTTCCGGGTCTATTAGCAATCAGCCCCAGCATTTT

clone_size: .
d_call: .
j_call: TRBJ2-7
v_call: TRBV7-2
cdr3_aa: CASSLGPTGEQYF
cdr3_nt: TGTGCCAGCAGCTTAGGCCCGACGGGAGAGCAGTACTTC

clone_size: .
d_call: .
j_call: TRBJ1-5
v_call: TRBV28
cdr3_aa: CASSSQGSGNQPQHF
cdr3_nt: TGTGCCAGCAGCTCACAGGGTTCGGGCAATCAGCCCCAGCATTTT

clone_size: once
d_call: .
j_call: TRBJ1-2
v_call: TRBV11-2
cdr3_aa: CASSFQGTYGYTF
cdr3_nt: TGTGCCAGCAGCTTCCAGGGTACCTATGGCTACACCTTC

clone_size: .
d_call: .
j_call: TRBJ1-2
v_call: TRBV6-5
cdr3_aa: CASSYSSASGYTF
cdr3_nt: TGTGCCAGCAGTTACTCGTCAGCTAGTGGCTACACCTTC

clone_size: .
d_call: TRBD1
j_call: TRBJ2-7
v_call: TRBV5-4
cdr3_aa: CASSLVTGGSSYEQYF
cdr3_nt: TGTGCCAGCAGCTTAGTGACAGGGGGAAGCTCCTACGAGCAGTACTTC

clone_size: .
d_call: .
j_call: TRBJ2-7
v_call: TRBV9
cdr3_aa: CASSPRDALYEQYF
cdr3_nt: TGTGCCAGCAGCCCCCGGGATGCCTTGTACGAGCAGTACTTC

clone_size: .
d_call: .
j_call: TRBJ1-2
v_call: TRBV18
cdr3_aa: CASSPLQGTNYGYTF
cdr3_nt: TGTGCCAGCTCACCACTACAGGGTACTAACTATGGCTACACCTTC

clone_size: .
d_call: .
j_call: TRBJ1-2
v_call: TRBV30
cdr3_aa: CAWSLLGRANYGYTF
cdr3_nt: TGTGCCTGGAGCCTACTCGGGAGGGCTAATTATGGCTACACCTTC